The clone carrying this TCR beta chain has a handful of counts. This entry belongs to a study of response to subunit inactivated influenza vaccine. The CDR3 length is 17 residues. Germline-derived CDR1 and CDR2 are MDHEN and SYDVKM. The ends lost 5 bases at V and 0 bases at J; junction bases unmatched: 6. One entry per CDR3 protein, called by TCRdb with MiXCR from the RT-PCR reads. The sample includes 250,000 to 350,000 distinct CDR3 sequences, around 20% of them seen just once. The clonotype originates from a man between 50 and 75 years old who received an inactivated influenza vaccine. The gene calls are TRBV28 and TRBJ2-3; 12 nucleotides align to TRBD2. This specimen was PBMCs from blood, taken less than 22 months after vaccination. CDR3: CASSPTGTSGSTDTQYF. CDR3 bases: TGTGCCAGCAGTCCCACCGGGACTAGCGGGAGCACAGATACGCAGTATTTT.